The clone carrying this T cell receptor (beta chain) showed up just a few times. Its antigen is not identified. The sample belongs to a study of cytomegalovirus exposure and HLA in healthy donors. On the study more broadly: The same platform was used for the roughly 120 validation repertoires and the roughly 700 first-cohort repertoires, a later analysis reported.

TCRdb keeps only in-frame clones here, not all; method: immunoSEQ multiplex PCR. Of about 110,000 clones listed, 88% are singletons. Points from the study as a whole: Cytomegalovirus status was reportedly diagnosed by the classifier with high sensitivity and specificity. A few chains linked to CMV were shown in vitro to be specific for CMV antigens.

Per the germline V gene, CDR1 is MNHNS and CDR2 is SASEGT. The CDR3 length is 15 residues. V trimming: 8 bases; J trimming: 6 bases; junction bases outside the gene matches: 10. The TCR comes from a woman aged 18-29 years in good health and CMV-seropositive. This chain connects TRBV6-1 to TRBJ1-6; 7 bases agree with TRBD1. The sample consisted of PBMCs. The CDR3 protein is CASGKLGGRNSPLHF. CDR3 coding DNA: TGTGCCAGCGGGAAGCTAGGGGGCCGTAATTCACCCCTCCACTTT.